The table lists the clone carrying this T cell receptor (beta chain) with a few counts. Its antigen is currently unknown. This CDR3 is also generated by other DNA sequences in the sample. This record comes from a study of beta chain features in type 1 diabetes. Study observations and caveats: For Type 1 diabetes patients, all four CD4+ subsets carried TCRB CDR3s that were moderately but significantly shorter. A potential PCR bias toward shorter templates would be equal in patient and control samples. There was no resolution here of whether HLA type influences TCRB rearrangement. A closer apparent resemblance between naive, central memory and Treg TCRB repertoires was seen in patients than in healthy donors.

The purity of all sorted populations exceeded 98%. Sequenced material consisted of expressed TCRB transcripts (all of the isolated RNA was reverse transcribed). The method was immunoSEQ multiplex PCR; TCRdb's version includes in-frame clones alone and lacks a portion of them. The sample yields hundreds of thousands of clones, about an eighth seen once. This CDR3 contains 12 residues. V shed 8 bases and J 4 bases; nucleotides not matched to a gene: 1. Germline CDR1 reads SNHLY; CDR2 reads FYNNEI. The V gene is TRBV2, the J gene TRBJ2-7; 11 positions agree with TRBD1. The receptor was derived from a man younger than 35 with type 1 diabetes. The specimen was naive CD4+ T cells from blood. The CDR3 protein is CASRDRGYEQYF. Here the CDR3 DNA reads TGTGCCAGCCGGGACAGGGGGTACGAGCAGTACTTC.